These 29 T cell receptor beta chains originate from one sample sequenced in a study of shared clonotypes between healthy human individuals (dated by TCRdb to between 2020 and 2021). The library was prepared using the immunoSEQ multiplex PCR assay. In its TCRdb copy, this immuneACCESS table keeps in-frame sequences only and misses some clones. Where compared with another copy, unresolved V genes explain less than half of these, and the others have no known cause. The sample table holds roughly 2.2 million clones, of which more than 80% were seen once. The top ten constitute 0.39% of the sample. The material sequenced was naive CD4+ T cells from PBMCs. The cell subset or site label, read with the paper, signifies: CD45RA+ positively selected. These receptors all stem from a man younger than 35 in good health. Some clones in this sample may be carry-over from other donors' samples.

In the case of this clone: At the DNA level, this CDR3 is encoded by other sequences in the same sample as well. V is TRBV29-1 and J is TRBJ2-7, with 10 bases matching TRBD2. This CDR3 comprises 12 residues. The V gene end was trimmed by 4 bases and the J gene end by 4 bases; junction bases not matched to a gene: 1. Germline lookup yields CDR1 SQVTM and CDR2 ANQGSEA. The CDR3 region is CSVVAGGYEQYF. CDR3 DNA sequence: TGCAGCGTTGTAGCGGGAGGTTACGAGCAGTACTTC.

The J gene is TRBJ2-3, the V gene TRBV28; 10 nucleotides line up with TRBD2. CDR1 MDHEN and CDR2 SYDVKM come from the germline V gene. This CDR3 comprises 16 residues. V lost 5 bases, J lost 3 bases, and 8 bases stayed unmatched. The CDR3 sequence is CASSGDKGLATDTQYF. The CDR3 region has the DNA TGTGCCAGCAGTGGGGATAAGGGACTAGCGACAGATACGCAGTATTTT.

The J gene is TRBJ1-2, the V gene TRBV6-5, with D uncertain. CDR1 is MNHEY, CDR2 SVGAGI, per germline. V gave up 4 bases and J gave up 2 bases, with 11 bases separating them. The CDR3 contains 14 residues. CDR3 in DNA: TGTGCCAGCAGTTTGGCGGGCGCAAACTATGGCTACACCTTC. Residues: CASSLAGANYGYTF.

This chain links TRBV6-5 with TRBJ2-6; a possible D gene is TRBD1 (6 bases). V was trimmed by 6 bases and J by 0 bases, leaving 9 bases between them. CDR3 size: 15 residues. Looked up from germline, CDR1 is MNHEY and CDR2 is SVGAGI. CDR3 sequence (DNA): TGTGCCAGCAGGAGACAGGACTCTGGGGCCAACGTCCTGACTTTC. Its protein product is CASRRQDSGANVLTF.

As for this clone: Other DNA variants within this sample encode the same CDR3. This rearrangement joins TRBV18 to TRBJ1-2; 10 bases line up with TRBD1. This CDR3 has 14 residues. Per germline, CDR1 KGHSH and CDR2 LQKENI. J was trimmed by 3 bases and V by 2 bases; bases with no gene match: 0. CDR3: CASSPGQGDYGYTF. In DNA form, the CDR3 reads TGTGCCAGCTCACCAGGACAGGGGGACTATGGCTACACCTTC.

The V call is TRBV5-1, the J call TRBJ1-3; D call uncertain. Trimming cost V 4 bases and J 0 bases, with 14 bases left between them. CDR3 size: 16 residues. In germline, CDR1 is SGHRS, CDR2 YFSETQ. The CDR3 spells CASSAETVHSGNTIYF. The CDR3 region has the DNA TGCGCCAGCAGCGCGGAAACAGTTCACTCTGGAAACACCATATATTTT.

The chain uses TRBV7-9 and TRBJ2-7; D uncertain. Trimming shortened V by 5 bases and J by 5 bases, and 13 bases separated the two germline ends. The CDR3 length is 13 residues. CDR1 SEHNR and CDR2 FQNEAQ come from the germline V gene (reference sequence). The CDR3 is CASSPRSTDEQYF. In DNA, the CDR3 is TGTGCCAGCAGCCCCCGGTCTACGGACGAGCAGTACTTC.

The count of this clone is one. This sequence joins TRBV7-9 and TRBJ1-5; a weak D match, TRBD1 (5 bases). Between the trimmed V and J ends, which lost 1 base and 3 bases, there was a span of 10 bases. Germline V lookup: CDR1 SEHNR, CDR2 FQNEAQ (reference sequence). The CDR3 is made up of 15 amino acids. Here the CDR3 DNA reads TGTGCCAGCAGCTTAGTTGGGACCAACAATCAGCCCCAGCATTTT. This translates into CASSLVGTNNQPQHF.

This clone showed up just once. This rearrangement joins TRBV18 to TRBJ2-3, with 8 bases that match TRBD2. The CDR3 is made up of 16 amino acids. CDR1 KGHSH and CDR2 LQKENI come from the germline V gene. V dropped 2 bases and J dropped 6; count of bases not matched to a gene: 10. Written as DNA, the CDR3 is TGTGCCAGCTCACCAGTGGCGGGAGCGGGGGCGGATACGCAGTATTTT. The encoded protein is CASSPVAGAGADTQYF.

About this clone: Other nucleotide sequences in the sample specify the same CDR3. V and J are TRBV7-3 and TRBJ2-1; possible D gene TRBD2, 5 bases. CDR3 size: 14 residues. The germline gives CDR1 SGHTA, CDR2 FQGTGA. Trimming removed 4 bases at V and 2 bases at J, with 9 bases between. CDR3 region: CASSSTGTYNEQFF. The CDR3 nucleotides are TGTGCCAGCAGCTCAACCGGGACCTACAATGAGCAGTTCTTC.

This clone occurred a few times. The sample contains more than one DNA sequence encoding this CDR3. The chain couples TRBV5-1 to TRBJ2-2; a possible D gene is TRBD1 (6 bases). The CDR3 extends over 15 amino acids. Trimming pared 0 bases from V and 3 bases from J, leaving 9 bases between. Germline V lookup: CDR1 SGHRS, CDR2 YFSETQ. The CDR3 reads CASSLARGDTGELFF. CDR3 DNA: TGCGCCAGCAGCTTGGCCAGGGGCGACACCGGGGAGCTGTTTTTT. Using reference TRBV5-1 and TRBJ2-2 for the parts outside the CDR3, the full variable domain is KAGVTQTPRYLIKTRGQQVTLSCSPISGHRSVSWYQQTPGQGLQFLFEYFSETQRNKGNFPGRFSGRQFSNSRSEMNVSTLELGDSALYLCASSLARGDTGELFFGEGSRLTVL.

The rearrangement joins TRBV5-1 to TRBJ2-3, with 8 bases fitting TRBD1. Germline V gene sequence: CDR1 SGHRS, CDR2 YFSETQ. CDR3 size: 15 residues. With V trimmed by 0 bases and J by 10 bases, 10 bases remained unmatched. CDR3 in DNA: TGCGCCAGCAGCTTGGAAGGGCAGGGGGCAAGGCCGCAGTATTTT. Its protein product is CASSLEGQGARPQYF.

V usage is TRBV7-9 and J usage is TRBJ2-1; D is unclear. This CDR3 comprises 16 residues. Germline V gives CDR1 SEHNR, CDR2 FQNEAQ (reference sequence). Trimming took 3 bases from V and 5 from J, leaving 17 bases between them. The DNA of the CDR3 is TGTGCCAGCAGCTTTTACGAGCGCCGAATCAACAATGAGCAGTTCTTC. This gives the protein CASSFYERRINNEQFF. Variable domain in full (rest from reference TRBV7-9 and TRBJ2-1): DTGVSQNPRHKITKRGQNVTFRCDPISEHNRLYWYRQTLGQGPEFLTYFQNEAQLEKSRLLSDRFSAERPKGSFSTLEIQRTEQGDSAMYLCASSFYERRINNEQFFGPGTRLTVL.

In this sample, this clone turned up once. The chain uses TRBV9 and TRBJ2-1; TRBD2 agrees at 8 bases. The CDR3 has 17 residues. Germline CDR1 SGDLS, CDR2 YYNGEE. J lost 0 bases, V lost 4 bases, and 9 bases had no gene match. This chain's CDR3 is CASSPHSGKSSYNEQFF. The CDR3 region has the DNA TGTGCCAGCAGCCCCCATAGCGGGAAGAGCTCCTACAATGAGCAGTTCTTC.

This chain links TRBV28 with TRBJ2-7, with a weak D call TRBD1 (5 bases). V was trimmed by 3 bases and J by 5 bases, leaving 14 bases between them. This CDR3 comprises 14 residues. The V gene's germline CDR1 is MDHEN and CDR2 SYDVKM. In DNA form, the CDR3 reads TGTGCCAGCAGTTTGTACGGCAGGGCCCACGAGCAGTACTTC. Translating gives CASSLYGRAHEQYF.

The chain is built from TRBV5-1 and TRBJ2-7; perhaps D is TRBD1 or TRBD2 (5 bases each). Per the germline V gene, CDR1 is SGHRS and CDR2 is YFSETQ. V was clipped by 0 bases and J by 7 bases, with 11 bases between them. The CDR3 extends over 13 amino acids. Written as DNA, the CDR3 is TGCGCCAGCAGCTTGGTCCAGGGAGAGGAGCAGTACTTC. It encodes CASSLVQGEEQYF.

The chain recombines TRBV10-3 with TRBJ1-3; no reliable D call. The CDR3 totals 13 residues. V dropped 4 bases and J dropped 0 bases, with 4 bases sitting between them. From germline, CDR1 is ENHRY and CDR2 SYGVKD. This CDR3 is CAISAVSGNTIYF. CDR3 nucleotides: TGTGCCATCAGTGCAGTCTCTGGAAACACCATATATTTT.

The rearrangement links TRBV7-8 to TRBJ2-1, with 14 bases aligning to TRBD2. The CDR3 runs 17 residues. V shed 2 bases, J shed 10 bases, and the junction held 10 bases outside the gene matches. Germline V CDR1 and CDR2: SGHVS, FQNEAQ. CDR3 sequence: CASSLTGLAGEMREQFF. The CDR3, as DNA: TGTGCCAGCAGCTTAACGGGACTAGCGGGAGAGATGCGCGAGCAGTTCTTC.

V usage is TRBV7-9 and J usage is TRBJ1-3, with 8 bases that match TRBD1. CDR1 is SEHNR and CDR2 is FQNEAQ in the germline V gene (reference sequence). V was clipped by 7 bases and J by 1 base; unmatched bases: 6. The CDR3 is 15 amino acids. The CDR3 DNA is TGTGCCAGCATCCAGGGGGCAGGGTCTGGAAACACCATATATTTT. It translates to CASIQGAGSGNTIYF.

Remarks on this clone: Other DNA sequences in this specimen translate into the identical CDR3. This chain uses TRBV18 with TRBJ2-5, with D possibly matching TRBD1 (5 bases). Germline CDR1 KGHSH, CDR2 LQKENI. The V end was cut by 2 bases, the J end by 4 bases, with 8 bases between. The CDR3 covers 13 residues. The chain's CDR3 is CASSPGAAETQYF. The CDR3 DNA follows: TGTGCCAGCTCACCAGGGGCGGCAGAGACCCAGTACTTC.

The chain links TRBV6-5 to TRBJ1-1; D remains unclear. The CDR3 is 13 residues long. CDR1 is MNHEY, CDR2 SVGAGI, per germline. V lost 7 bases, J lost 1 base, and 10 bases lay in between. Here the CDR3 reads CASTAGPNTEAFF. In DNA, the CDR3 is TGTGCCAGCACGGCAGGCCCGAACACTGAAGCTTTCTTT.

In its sample, this clone was seen once. In nucleotides, the CDR3 is TGTGCCAGCAGCCAAATCCGGGCAGAACAAGAGACCCAGTACTTC. Translating it yields CASSQIRAEQETQYF. V gene TRBV27 combines with J gene TRBJ2-5, with D uncertain. CDR1 MNHEY and CDR2 SMNVEV come from the germline V gene (reference sequence). The CDR3 contains 15 residues. V was pared by 6 bases and J by 2 bases, with 16 bases between.

The CDR3: CASSLNRGDRSSGYTF. CDR3 nucleotides: TGTGCCAGCAGCTTAAACCGGGGGGACAGATCAAGTGGCTACACCTTC. The V gene is TRBV7-8, the J gene TRBJ1-2; 7 bases match TRBD1. Germline CDR1 is SGHVS and CDR2 is FQNEAQ. The CDR3 runs to 16 residues. V dropped 2 bases and J dropped 7; count of bases not matched to a gene: 13.

Regarding this clone: This CDR3 is also generated by other DNA sequences in the sample. The rearrangement links TRBV6-5 to TRBJ1-3; D is possibly TRBD1 (5 bases). This CDR3 has 16 residues. With 2 bases removed from V and 1 base from J, the gap between germline ends came to 12 bases. CDR1 and CDR2 from the germline V gene are MNHEY and SVGAGI. The CDR3 region has the DNA TGTGCCAGCAGTTACGGGGCAGGACGGTCTGGAAACACCATATATTTT. Translating gives CASSYGAGRSGNTIYF.

Of note for this clone: The sample has other DNA sequences that encode this CDR3 too. V usage is TRBV7-3 and J usage is TRBJ2-5, with D tentatively TRBD2 (5 bases). In germline, CDR1 is SGHTA, CDR2 FQGTGA. The CDR3 totals 13 residues. V gave up 5 bases and J gave up 2 bases, with 9 bases separating them. CDR3 residues: CASSPGIQETQYF. CDR3 DNA sequence: TGTGCCAGCAGCCCGGGGATACAAGAGACCCAGTACTTC.

J is TRBJ2-5 and V is TRBV28, with TRBD2 matching over 8 bases. This CDR3 is 15 amino acids long. Germline CDR1 reads MDHEN; CDR2 reads SYDVKM. Unmatched junction bases numbered 11, after V lost 6 bases and J lost 5 bases. Here the CDR3 reads CASRNSGMGRETQYF. Written as DNA, the CDR3 is TGTGCCAGCAGAAATAGCGGGATGGGGCGGGAGACCCAGTACTTC.

This clone was counted between two and nine times. This chain connects TRBV7-7 to TRBJ1-1, with D unclear. V was clipped by 2 bases and J by 2 bases, with 6 bases between them. The V gene's germline CDR1 is SSHAT and CDR2 FNYEAQ (reference sequence). CDR3 size: 13 residues. The CDR3 DNA is TGTGCCAGCAGCTTATCACACAACACTGAAGCTTTCTTT. Its protein product is CASSLSHNTEAFF. The whole variable domain, filled in from reference TRBV7-7 and TRBJ1-1, reads GAGVSQSPRYKVTKRGQDVTLRCDPISSHATLYWYQQALGQGPEFLTYFNYEAQPDKSGLPSDRFSAERPEGSISTLTIQRTEQRDSAMYRCASSLSHNTEAFFGQGTRLTVV.

With regard to this clone: This CDR3 is also generated by other DNA sequences in the sample. The chain links TRBV9 to TRBJ2-3, with TRBD2 matching over 8 bases. V shed 5 bases, J shed 0 bases, and the junction held 5 bases outside the gene matches. CDR1 and CDR2 from the germline V gene are SGDLS and YYNGEE. This CDR3 has 15 amino acids. The CDR3 DNA reads TGTGCCAGCAGTGCTACTAGCGGAAGCACAGATACGCAGTATTTT. Amino acid sequence: CASSATSGSTDTQYF. Full variable domain (remainder filled in from reference TRBV9 and TRBJ2-3): DSGVTQTPKHLITATGQRVTLRCSPRSGDLSVYWYQQSLDQGLQFLIQYYNGEERAKGNILERFSAQQFPDLHSELNLSSLELGDSALYFCASSATSGSTDTQYFGPGTRLTVL.

This clone was observed once. V is TRBV6-5 and J is TRBJ2-5, with D maybe TRBD1 (5 bases). The germline CDR1 and CDR2 sequences are MNHEY and SVGAGI. Trimming removed 6 bases from V and 2 bases from J, with 10 bases in between. The CDR3 has 13 residues. CDR3 bases: TGTGCCAGCAGACGGACACTTCAAGAGACCCAGTACTTC. It codes for CASRRTLQETQYF.